This T cell receptor beta chain was identified during a study of OX40 agonist ivuxolimab in advanced cancers. Study background: Ivuxolimab, an agonist antibody against OX40 (CD134), was given to patients. Partial responses occurred in three patients (one hepatocellular carcinoma, two cutaneous melanoma). Study-level points and caveats: Also present in some nonresponders was a low level of normalized T-cell clonal expansion. Among expanded peripheral T cells, antigen specificity went undetermined.

Clones were sequenced by immunoSEQ multiplex PCR, and TCRdb holds only the in-frame ones, with some missing. The table records about 80,000 clones, approximately 83% of them present only once. The CDR3 loop spans 14 amino acids. V was pared by 5 bases and J by 1 base, with 4 bases of the junction left unmatched. The germline V gene encodes CDR1 SGHVS and CDR2 FQNEAQ. Details on this clone: Its cognate antigen is unknown.

The material was CD4+ or CD8+ T cells sorted from blood, obtained in a trial of the OX40 agonist ivuxolimab. This clonotype was obtained from an adult with an advanced solid tumor such as melanoma, head and neck, liver or kidney cancer. V gene TRBV7-8 combines with J gene TRBJ1-1; 7 bases map to TRBD1. In DNA, the CDR3 is TGTGCCAGCAGCCAACGGGACAGGAACACTGAAGCTTTCTTT. Its protein product is CASSQRDRNTEAFF.